This TCR beta chain stems from a study of T cell repertoires in cytomegalovirus infection. The ends lost 5 bases at V and 2 bases at J; junction bases unmatched: 12. CDR3 size: 16 residues. Germline CDR1 is LNHDA and CDR2 is SQIVND (reference sequence). TCRdb reprocessed the reads via MiXCR and lists one record per CDR3 protein. The repertoire consists of 250,000 to 300,000 distinct CDR3 sequences, with around 20% occurring once and the leading ten covering around 20%. This clonotype was detected a few times. The antigen remains unidentified. Study findings and constraints: There were HLA-C-restricted CMV-specific TCR beta clonotypes dominating the ex vivo response.

Sequenced material: cultured PBMCs, taken from culture after CMV antigen stimulation. The clonotype comes from a human donor in good health (CMV status not recorded). Some clones in this sample may be carry-over from other donors' samples. The V call is TRBV19, the J call TRBJ2-7; 7 bases agree with TRBD2. The CDR3 coding sequence is TGTGCCAGTAGTCCATCGGGGGGACCCCCTCCCTACGAGCAGTACTTC. This translates into CASSPSGGPPPYEQYF.